These 27 T cell receptor beta chains came from one sample sequenced in a study of T cells after yellow fever vaccination. Each CDR3 protein is one row after TCRdb ran MiXCR on the 5' RACE reads. The sample carries roughly 340,000 distinct CDR3 sequences, approximately 3.9% recorded once. This sample comprised PBMCs, obtained 5 days after the yellow fever booster vaccination. The receptors were gathered from a man aged 18 to 30 who received the YFV17D yellow fever vaccine.

The chain uses TRBV4-3 and TRBJ2-7; D is ambiguous. CDR1 and CDR2 from the germline V gene are LGHNA and YSLEER. There are 13 residues in the CDR3. V gave up 2 bases and J gave up 2 bases, with 7 bases separating them. CDR3 sequence reads: CASSQLGTYEQYV. The CDR3 bases are TGCGCCAGCAGCCAATTAGGGACCTACGAGCAGTACGTC.

The CDR3 is CASSPSRYRAEGNTIYF. The CDR3 nucleotides are TGTGCCAGCAGTCCGTCTCGCTACAGGGCGGAGGGTAACACCATATATTTT. The rearrangement joins TRBV3-1 to TRBJ1-3, with D perhaps TRBD1 (6 bases). The germline V and J ends were trimmed by 6 bases and 7 bases, with 25 bases remaining between them. Germline-derived CDR1 and CDR2 are LGHDT and YNNKEL (reference sequence). The CDR3 consists of 17 residues.

The chain is built from TRBV7-6 and TRBJ1-4; D uncertain. CDR1 and CDR2 from the germline V gene are SGHVS and FNYEAQ. This CDR3 has 17 amino acids. Trimming shortened V by 3 bases and J by 5 bases, and 19 bases separated the two germline ends. CDR3 in amino acids: CASSLAGRREGNEKLFF. CDR3 DNA sequence: TGTGCCAGCAGCTTGGCCGGGCGGAGGGAAGGGAATGAAAAACTGTTTTTT.

This clonotype was found a few times. This rearrangement joins TRBV12-3 or TRBV12-4 to TRBJ2-7, with 9 positions matching TRBD1. The CDR3 runs 16 residues. The ends lost 5 bases at V and 2 bases at J; junction bases unmatched: 10. CDR3 sequence reads: CASSQGGQGSTYEQYV. The CDR3 DNA reads TGTGCCAGCAGTCAGGGGGGACAGGGATCGACCTACGAGCAGTACGTC.

This clonotype has just a few counts. The rearrangement uses TRBV7-8 and TRBJ2-5, with D possibly being TRBD2 (6 bases). Deletions cut 2 bases from V and 5 bases from J, with 18 bases between. Looked up from germline, CDR1 is SGHVS and CDR2 is FQNEAQ. CDR3 length: 16 amino acids. In nucleotides, the CDR3 is TGTGCCAGCAGCTTAAAGCGGGTGGGCATCCGGGAGACCCAGTACTTC. It specifies CASSLKRVGIRETQYF.

This clonotype was recorded at least ten times. The chain combines TRBV29-1 with TRBJ2-3, with D perhaps given as TRBD1 or TRBD2 (6 bases each). With 8 bases removed from V and 6 bases from J, the gap between germline ends came to 15 bases. CDR1 is SQVTM, CDR2 ANQGSEA, per germline. This CDR3 is built from 12 residues. In nucleotides, the CDR3 is TGCAGCCTTAGGGGGGTGAGGGATACGCAGTATTTT. Residues: CSLRGVRDTQYF.

This clonotype showed up just a few times. The chain links TRBV6-2 or TRBV6-3 to TRBJ2-7, with D perhaps matching TRBD1 or TRBD2 (5 bases each). Trimming took off 2 bases at V and 3 bases at J, with 11 bases between the two ends. The germline CDR1 and CDR2 sequences are MNHEY and SVGEGT. CDR3 size: 14 residues. The CDR3 region has the DNA TGTGCCAGCAGTTACATACGGGGCAGCTACGAGCAGTACTTC. As protein: CASSYIRGSYEQYF.

The CDR3 nucleotides read TGCAGTGCTACACTAGCGGGGGCGTCCAATGAGCAGTTCTTC. It encodes CSATLAGASNEQFF. This rearrangement joins TRBV20-1 to TRBJ2-1, with 11 bases aligning to TRBD2. Per the germline V gene, CDR1 is DFQATT and CDR2 is SNEGSKA (reference sequence). CDR3 size: 14 residues. J gave up 6 bases and V 4 bases, and 5 bases lay outside the gene matches.

This clonotype was observed a few times. V usage is TRBV6-6 and J usage is TRBJ1-4; 7 positions match TRBD1. The CDR3 consists of 15 residues. Germline values: CDR1 MNHNY, CDR2 SVGAGI (reference sequence). Unmatched junction bases numbered 1, after V lost 3 bases and J lost 0 bases. The CDR3 DNA sequence: TGTGCCAGCAGTTATGGACAGGCAACTAATGAAAAACTGTTTTTT. Encoded protein: CASSYGQATNEKLFF.

The table lists this clonotype with a few counts. This chain connects TRBV7-8 to TRBJ2-5, with D perhaps TRBD1 or TRBD2 (5 bases each). The length of the CDR3 is 12 residues. Germline V gene lookup returns CDR1 SGHVS and CDR2 FQNEAQ. CDR3 in amino acids: CGVGRLRETQYF. The CDR3 nucleotides read TGTGGCGTGGGACGACTCAGGGAGACCCAGTACTTC.

This clonotype came up many times. The rearrangement uses TRBV18 and TRBJ1-4, with a weak D call TRBD1 (5 bases). The CDR3 runs 15 residues. Trimming cost V 0 bases and J 4 bases, with 9 bases left between them. The germline V gene encodes CDR1 KGHSH and CDR2 LQKENI. The CDR3 loop is CASSPPDRVNEKLFF. CDR3 DNA: TGTGCCAGCTCACCACCCGACAGAGTTAATGAAAAACTGTTTTTT. Using reference TRBV18 and TRBJ1-4 for the parts outside the CDR3, the full variable domain is NAGVMQNPRHLVRRRGQEARLRCSPMKGHSHVYWYRQLPEEGLKFMVYLQKENIIDESGMPKERFSAEFPKEGPSILRIQQVVRGDSAAYFCASSPPDRVNEKLFFGSGTQLSVL.

This clonotype appeared many times. The chain recombines TRBV7-8 with TRBJ2-7, with D uncertain. Germline V CDR1 and CDR2: SGHVS, FQNEAQ. The CDR3 runs 15 residues. Trimming took off 5 bases at V and 1 base at J, with 15 bases between the two ends. CDR3 sequence: CASSLYQARSYEQYV. CDR3 nucleotides: TGTGCCAGCAGCCTTTATCAGGCTAGGTCCTACGAGCAGTACGTC.

At least ten counts were recorded for this clonotype. This sequence joins TRBV5-5 and TRBJ1-5; 7 bases align to TRBD1. There are 14 residues in the CDR3. J was trimmed by 6 bases and V by 0 bases; bases with no gene match: 3. Germline CDR1 is SGHKS and CDR2 is YYEKEE (reference sequence). The CDR3 DNA follows: TGTGCCAGCAGCTTGGCGTCAGGGGGTCAGCCCCAGCATTTT. It specifies CASSLASGGQPQHF.

This clonotype has just a few counts. V usage is TRBV28 and J usage is TRBJ1-2; 7 nucleotides align to TRBD1. The CDR3 has 15 residues. V shed 5 bases and J 2 bases; nucleotides not matched to a gene: 8. Per germline, CDR1 MDHEN and CDR2 SYDVKM. The CDR3 bases are TGTGCCAGCAGTCTCTACCGGGACAGAAACTATGGCTACACCTTC. Translating it yields CASSLYRDRNYGYTF.

The table lists this clonotype with many counts. For the CDR3, the DNA is TGCGCCAGCAGTGCTGGGCTGGAGCAGTACTTC. Protein: CASSAGLEQYF. The J gene is TRBJ2-7, the V gene TRBV5-1; D is unclear. Trimming removed 5 bases from V and 7 bases from J, with 10 bases in between. From germline, CDR1 is SGHRS and CDR2 YFSETQ. The CDR3 runs 11 residues.

The chain joins TRBV7-3 to TRBJ2-6; D remains ambiguous. V shed 1 base and J shed 2 bases, with 12 bases lying between them. Germline V gives CDR1 SGHTA, CDR2 FQGTGA. CDR3 length equals 17 residues. The CDR3 region is CASSLSPRIAGANVLTF. CDR3 sequence (DNA): TGTGCCAGCAGCTTAAGTCCCAGGATTGCTGGGGCCAACGTCCTGACTTTC.

The chain links TRBV7-2 to TRBJ2-5, with 11 bases lining up with TRBD1. The V and J ends lost 2 bases and 4 bases, in that order; junction bases with no gene match: 12. There are 18 residues in the CDR3. Germline V gene sequence: CDR1 SGHTA, CDR2 FQGNSA. CDR3 in amino acids: CASSLIGQGARWGETQYF. The CDR3 DNA reads TGTGCCAGCAGCTTAATAGGACAGGGGGCGAGGTGGGGAGAGACCCAGTACTTC.

This clonotype was detected a few times. The J gene is TRBJ2-1, the V gene TRBV3-1; possibly TRBD2 for D (5 bases). V was clipped by 0 bases and J by 15 bases, with 15 bases between them. Germline V gene sequence: CDR1 LGHDT, CDR2 YNNKEL (reference sequence). This CDR3 has 13 residues. CDR3 coding DNA: TGTGCCAGCAGCCAAGACTCCGGGAAAAGCCTGTTCTTC. Translated, it gives CASSQDSGKSLFF.

The chain carries TRBV5-4 and TRBJ1-1; D is unclear. The CDR3 is 15 amino acids. Trimming removed 4 bases from V and 0 bases from J, with 13 bases in between. Germline-derived CDR1 and CDR2 are SGHNT and YYREEE (reference sequence). The DNA of the CDR3 is TGTGCCAGCAGCCCCCCCGGGGTCATGAACACTGAAGCTTTCTTT. Encoded protein: CASSPPGVMNTEAFF.

There are many counts of this clonotype. V is TRBV4-2 and J is TRBJ1-1, with D possibly being TRBD1 (6 bases). Germline V gene data show CDR1 as LGHNA and CDR2 as YNFKEQ. V was pared by 4 bases and J by 5 bases, with 14 bases between. This CDR3 is 14 amino acids long. CDR3 nucleotides: TGTGCCAGCAGCCCGACAGGAATGGGGACTGAAGCTTTCTTT. Translating gives CASSPTGMGTEAFF.

This chain joins TRBV5-1 and TRBJ1-5, with D unresolved. The CDR3 has 16 residues. V was cut by 0 bases and J by 3 bases, with 13 bases left in between. CDR1 is SGHRS and CDR2 is YFSETQ in the germline V gene. The CDR3 DNA sequence: TGCGCCAGCAGCTTGGGTCCGGGTTCCCCCAATCAGCCCCAGCATTTT. It translates to CASSLGPGSPNQPQHF.

This clonotype was observed a few times. This chain uses TRBV12-3 or TRBV12-4 with TRBJ1-5, with D tentatively TRBD1 (5 bases). Trimming stripped 2 bases from V and 4 bases from J, with 6 bases between. The CDR3 spans 13 residues. The CDR3: CASSLWTNQPQHF. For the CDR3, the DNA is TGTGCCAGCAGTTTATGGACAAATCAGCCCCAGCATTTT.

At least ten counts were recorded for this clonotype. This chain uses TRBV5-5 with TRBJ1-3; no reliable D call. V was cut by 2 bases and J by 7 bases, with 7 bases left in between. Germline V gene data show CDR1 as SGHKS and CDR2 as YYEKEE (reference sequence). The CDR3 loop spans 12 amino acids. The CDR3 protein is CASSLVRNTIYF. The CDR3 nucleotides are TGTGCCAGCAGCTTAGTTCGGAACACCATATATTTT. Based on the CDR3 plus reference TRBV5-5 and TRBJ1-3, the full variable domain is DAGVTQSPTHLIKTRGQQVTLRCSPISGHKSVSWYQQVLGQGPQFIFQYYEKEERGRGNFPDRFSARQFPNYSSELNVNALLLGDSALYLCASSLVRNTIYFGEGSWLTVV.

This rearrangement joins TRBV11-2 to TRBJ2-3; the D is unclear. Germline-derived CDR1 and CDR2 are SGHAT and FQNNGV. The CDR3 spans 16 residues. The V and J ends lost 0 bases and 2 bases respectively, with 12 bases between them. The CDR3 DNA reads as TGTGCCAGCAGCTTAGAAGGGCAGCGTACCACAGATACGCAGTATTTT. Translated, it gives CASSLEGQRTTDTQYF.

This clonotype appeared many times. The chain carries TRBV20-1 and TRBJ2-5; maybe TRBD2 (5 bases). In germline, CDR1 is DFQATT, CDR2 SNEGSKA (reference sequence). CDR3 length equals 15 residues. V lost 0 bases, J lost 4 bases, and 15 bases lay in between. The CDR3 sequence: CSARDLRRGTETQYF. CDR3 DNA: TGCAGTGCTAGAGATCTACGACGGGGAACAGAGACCCAGTACTTC.

In its sample, this clonotype was seen a few times. The chain is built from TRBV3-1 and TRBJ1-5; weak D call: TRBD1 (6 bases). The CDR3 length is 14 residues. Germline V gene sequence: CDR1 LGHDT, CDR2 YNNKEL (reference sequence). Trimming removed 5 bases from V and 5 bases from J, with 13 bases in between. The CDR3 sequence is CASSGGANYQPQHF. For the CDR3, the DNA is TGTGCCAGCAGCGGGGGGGCGAACTATCAGCCCCAGCATTTT.

This clonotype occurred many times. V usage is TRBV5-1 and J usage is TRBJ1-2; D might be TRBD1 (5 bases). The V end lost 4 bases, the J end lost 7 bases, and 11 bases lay between the germline ends. CDR3 length equals 12 residues. Germline CDR1 SGHRS, CDR2 YFSETQ. In nucleotides, the CDR3 is TGCGCCAGCAGCGGGGACGCCCCTGGCTACACCTTC. This encodes CASSGDAPGYTF. Full variable domain (remainder filled in from reference TRBV5-1 and TRBJ1-2): KAGVTQTPRYLIKTRGQQVTLSCSPISGHRSVSWYQQTPGQGLQFLFEYFSETQRNKGNFPGRFSGRQFSNSRSEMNVSTLELGDSALYLCASSGDAPGYTFGSGTRLTVV.